Listed below are T cell receptor beta chains from one sample, sequenced in a study of T cells after yellow fever vaccination. MiXCR, run by TCRdb on the 5' RACE reads, gives a single entry per CDR3 protein. Of about 300,000 distinct CDR3 sequences listed, around 10% are singletons. The source was CD4+ T cells sorted from PBMCs, collected 5 days after the yellow fever booster vaccination. The receptors stem from a man between 18 and 29 years old who received the YFV17D yellow fever vaccine. The CDR3 runs from the conserved cysteine through the conserved F or W. The order of the fields is D gene, clone size, V gene, J gene, CDR3 protein, CDR3 DNA. The D gene is left open where the match is weak. The size field is filled for only some rows; it gives once, few, many or a size class.

NA,few,TRBV4-1,TRBJ1-1,CASSQTGLVGTEAFF,TGCGCCAGCAGCCAGACAGGTTTGGTTGGCACTGAAGCTTTCTTT
NA,few,TRBV7-3,TRBJ2-3,CASSLTRDLGTDTQYF,TGTGCCAGCAGCTTAACGCGGGACCTGGGCACAGATACGCAGTATTTT
NA,few,TRBV4-2,TRBJ2-3,CASSQDLAGSLADTQYF,TGTGCCAGCAGCCAAGATTTGGCAGGGTCTCTGGCAGATACGCAGTATTTT
TRBD1,many,TRBV18,TRBJ2-7,CASSPGTGGDEQYF,TGTGCCAGCTCACCAGGGACAGGGGGCGACGAGCAGTACTTC
TRBD2,few,TRBV11-3,TRBJ2-3,CASSPGLAQGDTQYF,TGTGCCAGCAGCCCCGGACTAGCGCAGGGAGATACGCAGTATTTT
TRBD1,few,TRBV7-9,TRBJ1-1,CASSTQGRGQQAFF,TGTGCCAGCAGCACGCAGGGGAGGGGGCAGCAAGCTTTCTTT
TRBD1,NA,TRBV11-3,TRBJ2-5,CASSRDRSTTQYF,TGTGCCAGCAGCCGGGACAGGTCAACGACCCAGTACTTC
NA,few,TRBV6-1,TRBJ2-7,CASSHGITYEQYF,TGTGCCAGCAGCCACGGAATTACCTACGAGCAGTACTTC
NA,few,TRBV7-2,TRBJ2-5,CASSLGRTAGPETQYF,TGTGCCAGCAGCTTAGGGCGTACGGCGGGTCCAGAGACCCAGTACTTC
TRBD1,NA,TRBV2,TRBJ1-5,CASRGTGGRPQHF,TGTGCCAGCAGGGGGACAGGGGGCAGACCCCAGCATTTT
TRBD2,NA,TRBV20-1,TRBJ2-3,CSATGLAGIDTQYF,TGCAGTGCTACCGGACTAGCGGGGATAGATACGCAGTATTTT
NA,NA,TRBV7-2,TRBJ1-3,CASSLNQGGSGNTIYF,TGTGCCAGCAGCTTAAATCAGGGAGGTTCTGGAAACACCATATATTTT
NA,many,TRBV6-2/TRBV6-3,TRBJ2-3,CASSYGGTDTQYF,TGTGCCAGCAGTTACGGCGGCACAGATACGCAGTATTTT
NA,NA,TRBV11-2,TRBJ2-7,CASSLVMTATYEQYF,TGTGCCAGCAGCTTAGTCATGACGGCAACCTACGAGCAGTACTTC
NA,many,TRBV21-1,TRBJ2-3,CASSERGCTDTQYF,TGTGCCAGCAGCGAGCGGGGGTGCACAGATACGCAGTATTTT
TRBD2,NA,TRBV20-1,TRBJ2-1,CSAGPGGASSYNEQFF,TGCAGTGCTGGCCCCGGGGGGGCCAGCTCCTACAATGAGCAGTTCTTC
NA,NA,TRBV7-2,TRBJ1-3,CASSYPKDGFSGNTIYF,TGTGCCAGCAGCTATCCGAAGGACGGTTTCTCTGGAAACACCATATATTTT
NA,many,TRBV18,TRBJ2-7,CASSPPLDLAYF,TGTGCCAGCTCACCACCGTTGGACCTGGCCTACTTC
NA,NA,TRBV4-1,TRBJ2-7,CASSQDIIQYSYEQYF,TGCGCCAGCAGCCAAGATATAATCCAGTATTCCTACGAGCAGTACTTC
TRBD1,NA,TRBV6-2/TRBV6-3,TRBJ2-7,CASSYAQGAHEQYF,TGTGCCAGCAGTTACGCGCAGGGGGCCCACGAGCAGTACTTC
NA,many,TRBV12-3/TRBV12-4,TRBJ2-5,CASSQTGIGETQYF,TGTGCCAGCAGCCAAACAGGGATTGGGGAGACCCAGTACTTC
TRBD1,few,TRBV11-3,TRBJ2-2,CASSRGQGASGELFF,TGTGCCAGCAGCCGGGGACAGGGAGCAAGCGGGGAGCTGTTTTTT
NA,NA,TRBV15,TRBJ1-6,CATSGDSYNSPLHF,TGTGCCACCAGCGGGGACTCCTATAATTCACCCCTCCACTTT
TRBD1,NA,TRBV6-2/TRBV6-3,TRBJ2-7,CASSTPGTGAYEQYF,TGTGCCAGCAGTACCCCCGGGACAGGGGCCTACGAGCAGTACTTC
TRBD1,few,TRBV15,TRBJ2-1,CATRQGVFPDLQFF,TGTGCCACCAGACAGGGGGTGTTCCCCGATCTCCAGTTCTTC
TRBD2,few,TRBV5-1,TRBJ2-1,CASSLRLADYNEQFF,TGCGCCAGCAGCTTGAGGCTAGCGGATTACAATGAGCAGTTCTTC
NA,NA,TRBV11-2,TRBJ2-1,CASSVSGEQFF,TGTGCCAGCAGCGTCAGTGGCGAGCAGTTCTTC
NA,few,TRBV28,TRBJ2-2,CASMEGATGELFF,TGTGCCAGCATGGAGGGGGCAACCGGGGAGCTGTTTTTT
NA,NA,TRBV4-2,TRBJ2-1,CASSQETGLDSYNEQFF,TGTGCCAGCAGCCAAGAGACAGGTCTGGACTCCTACAATGAGCAGTTCTTC
TRBD1,NA,TRBV5-1,TRBJ2-1,CASSRDRANEQFF,TGCGCCAGCAGCCGGGACAGGGCAAATGAGCAGTTCTTC
NA,few,TRBV6-2/TRBV6-3,TRBJ2-1,CASSQDIYNEQFF,TGTGCCAGCAGCCAAGACATATACAATGAGCAGTTCTTC
NA,few,TRBV6-2/TRBV6-3,TRBJ1-2,CASKRQFYGYTF,TGTGCCAGCAAGAGACAGTTCTATGGCTACACCTTC
TRBD2,NA,TRBV24-1,TRBJ2-2,CATSSSGRNTGELFF,TGTGCCACAAGTAGTAGCGGGCGGAACACCGGGGAGCTGTTTTTT
NA,few,TRBV19,TRBJ2-6,CASSIPGANVLTF,TGTGCCAGTAGTATTCCTGGGGCCAACGTCCTGACTTTC
NA,NA,TRBV30,TRBJ2-5,CATESGGRETQYF,TGTGCTACCGAATCGGGGGGCCGGGAGACCCAGTACTTC
NA,NA,TRBV6-5,TRBJ2-1,CASSRTLGAGVPNEQFF,TGTGCCAGCAGTCGTACGTTGGGGGCAGGGGTCCCTAATGAGCAGTTCTTC
TRBD1,few,TRBV10-3,TRBJ1-1,CAIRNPSQTGIGAFF,TGTGCCATCAGGAACCCAAGTCAGACAGGGATAGGGGCTTTCTTT
TRBD1,few,TRBV7-2,TRBJ1-4,CASSQRYRGSQEKLFF,TGTGCCAGCAGCCAAAGATACAGGGGAAGTCAGGAAAAACTGTTTTTT
NA,few,TRBV5-1,TRBJ1-1,CASSFQRLNTEAFF,TGCGCCAGCAGCTTCCAGAGATTGAACACTGAAGCTTTCTTT